The subject of this entry is one TCR beta chain. V was pared by 6 bases and J by 3 bases, with 15 bases between. The CDR3 length is 14 residues. Germline assignment: CDR1 DFQATT and CDR2 SNEGSKA (reference sequence). The sample originates from a study of T-cell reconstitution after alpha-beta-depleted transplantation in children. As it was prepared, the TCRbeta library received unique molecular identifiers. A single record per CDR3 protein comes from TCRdb applying MiXCR to the PCR reads. The profile shows around 360,000 distinct CDR3 sequences, 10% of them singletons. Specimen: PBMCs from the stem cell graft donor, collected from the stem cell graft. This clonotype originated in a human donor who donated a stem cell graft to a child with acute lymphoblastic leukemia. The genes are TRBV20-1 and TRBJ2-1, with D maybe TRBD2 (6 bases). The CDR3 reads CSARDSFFYNEQFF. The CDR3 DNA reads TGCAGTGCCAGGGACTCCTTCTTCTACAATGAGCAGTTCTTC.